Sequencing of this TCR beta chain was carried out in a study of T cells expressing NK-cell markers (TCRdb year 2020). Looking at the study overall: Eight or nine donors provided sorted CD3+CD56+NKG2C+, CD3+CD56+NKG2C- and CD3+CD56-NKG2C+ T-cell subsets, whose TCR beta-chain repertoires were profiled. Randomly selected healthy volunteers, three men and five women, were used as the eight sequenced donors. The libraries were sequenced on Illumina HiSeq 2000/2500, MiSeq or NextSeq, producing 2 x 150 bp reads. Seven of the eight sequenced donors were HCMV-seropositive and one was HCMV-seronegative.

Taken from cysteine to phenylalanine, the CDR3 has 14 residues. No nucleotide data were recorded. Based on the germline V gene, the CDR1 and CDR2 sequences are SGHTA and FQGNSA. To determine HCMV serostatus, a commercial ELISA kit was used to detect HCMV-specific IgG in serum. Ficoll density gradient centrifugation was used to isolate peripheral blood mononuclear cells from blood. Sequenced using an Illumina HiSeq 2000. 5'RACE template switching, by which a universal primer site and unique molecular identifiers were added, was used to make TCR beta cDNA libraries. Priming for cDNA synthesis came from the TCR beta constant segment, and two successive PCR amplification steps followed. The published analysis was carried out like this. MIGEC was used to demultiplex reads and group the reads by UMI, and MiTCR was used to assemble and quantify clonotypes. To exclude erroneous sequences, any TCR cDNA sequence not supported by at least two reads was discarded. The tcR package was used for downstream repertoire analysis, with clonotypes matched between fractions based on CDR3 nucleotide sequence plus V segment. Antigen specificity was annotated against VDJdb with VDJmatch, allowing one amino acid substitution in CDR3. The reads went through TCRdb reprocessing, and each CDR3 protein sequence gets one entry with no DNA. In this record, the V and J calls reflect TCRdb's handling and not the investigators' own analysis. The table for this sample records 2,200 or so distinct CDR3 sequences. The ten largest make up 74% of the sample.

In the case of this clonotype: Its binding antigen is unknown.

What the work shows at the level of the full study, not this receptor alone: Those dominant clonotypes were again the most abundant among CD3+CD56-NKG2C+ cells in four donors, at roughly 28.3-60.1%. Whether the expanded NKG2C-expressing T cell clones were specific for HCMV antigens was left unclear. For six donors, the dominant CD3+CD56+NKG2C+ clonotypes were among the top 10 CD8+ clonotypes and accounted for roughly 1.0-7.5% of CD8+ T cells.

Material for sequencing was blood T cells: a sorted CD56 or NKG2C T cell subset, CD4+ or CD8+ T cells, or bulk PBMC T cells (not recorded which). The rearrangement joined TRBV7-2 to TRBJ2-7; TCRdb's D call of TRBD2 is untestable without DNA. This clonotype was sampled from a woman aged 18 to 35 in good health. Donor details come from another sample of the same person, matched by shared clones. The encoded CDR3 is CASSPLHTPYEQYF.